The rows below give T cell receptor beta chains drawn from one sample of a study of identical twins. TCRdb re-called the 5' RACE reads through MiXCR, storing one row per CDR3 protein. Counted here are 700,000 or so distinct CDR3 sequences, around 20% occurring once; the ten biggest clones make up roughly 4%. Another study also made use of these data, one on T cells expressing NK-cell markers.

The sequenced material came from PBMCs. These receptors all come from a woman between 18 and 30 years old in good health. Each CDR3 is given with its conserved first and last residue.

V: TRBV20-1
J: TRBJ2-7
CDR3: CSGRLAGVGEQYF

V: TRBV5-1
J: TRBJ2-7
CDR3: CASSETSGRVYEQYF

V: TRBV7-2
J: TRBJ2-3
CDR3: CASSRLAGGQGDTQYF

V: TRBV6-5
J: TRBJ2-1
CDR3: CASSYLGTGVNNEQFF

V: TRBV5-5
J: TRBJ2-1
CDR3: CASSGVGNSEQFF

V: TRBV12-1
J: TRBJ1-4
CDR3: CASSPGPLCSEKLFF

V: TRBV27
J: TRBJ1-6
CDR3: CASSWVQGAYQGPLHF

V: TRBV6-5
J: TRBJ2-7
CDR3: CASSYRDRAEQYF

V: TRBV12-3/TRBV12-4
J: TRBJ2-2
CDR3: CASRQAGRTGELFF

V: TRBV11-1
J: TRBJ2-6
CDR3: CASSPRGTFFSSGANVLTF

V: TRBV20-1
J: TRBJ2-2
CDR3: CSAKREGNTGELFF

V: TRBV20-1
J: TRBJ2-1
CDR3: CSARVEGASIRAQFF

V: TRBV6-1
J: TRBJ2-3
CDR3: CASAPSAGTDTQYF

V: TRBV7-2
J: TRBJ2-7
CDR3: CASGEGVRYEQYF

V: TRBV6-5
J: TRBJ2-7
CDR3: CASSSSGIGVSYEQYF

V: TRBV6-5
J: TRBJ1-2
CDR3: CASRYYAGSGGGILFTF

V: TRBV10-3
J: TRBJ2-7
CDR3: CAISFQLAGTTYEQYF

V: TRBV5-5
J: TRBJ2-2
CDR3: CASSLVETGELFF

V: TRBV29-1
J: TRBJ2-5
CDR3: CSVGRTGQETQYF

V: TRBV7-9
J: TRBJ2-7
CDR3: CASSPVSDLVEQYF

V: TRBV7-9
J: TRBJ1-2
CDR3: CASSIEDRPPDGYTF

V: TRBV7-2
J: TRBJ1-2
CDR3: CASSSQGDTDYTF

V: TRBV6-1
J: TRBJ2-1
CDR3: CASSSLDMTGTEQFF

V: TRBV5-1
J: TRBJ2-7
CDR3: CASSRNALVEVSEQYF

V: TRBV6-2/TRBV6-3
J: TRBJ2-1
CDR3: CASSYFPGPTGEQFF

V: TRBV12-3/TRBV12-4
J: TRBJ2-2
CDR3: CASSPSGHANTGELFF

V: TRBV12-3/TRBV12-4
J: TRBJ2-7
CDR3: CASSSPHDRSSYEQYF

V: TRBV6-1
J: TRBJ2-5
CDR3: CASGGRRQETQYF

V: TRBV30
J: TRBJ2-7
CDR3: CAWSVSGGDSYEQYF

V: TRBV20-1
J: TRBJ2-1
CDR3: CSARSAREVNEQFF

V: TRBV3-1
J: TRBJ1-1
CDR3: CASSGGAPEAFF

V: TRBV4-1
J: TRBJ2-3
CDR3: CASSQEGGILAGGPRTDTQYF

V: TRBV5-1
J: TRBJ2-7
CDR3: CASSLFGTDSYEQYF

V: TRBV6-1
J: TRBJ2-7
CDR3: CASRTSGVGEQYF

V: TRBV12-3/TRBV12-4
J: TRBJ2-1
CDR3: CASSFTAANEQFF

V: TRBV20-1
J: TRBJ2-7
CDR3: CSARPSSGSFHEQYF

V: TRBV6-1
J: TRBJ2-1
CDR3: CASRELAGIGGDEQFF

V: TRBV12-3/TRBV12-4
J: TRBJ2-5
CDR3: CAGGRVETQYF

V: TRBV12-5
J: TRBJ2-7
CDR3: CASGLGQGLGEQYF

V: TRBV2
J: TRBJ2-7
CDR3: CAALVGVEQYF

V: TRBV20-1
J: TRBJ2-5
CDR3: CSGTSGNHQETQYF

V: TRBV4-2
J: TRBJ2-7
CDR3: CASSPWGGHYEQYF

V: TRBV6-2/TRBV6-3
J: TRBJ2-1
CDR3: CASRSGTATYNEQFF

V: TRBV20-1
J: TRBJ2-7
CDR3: CSARAPAGVLAEQYF

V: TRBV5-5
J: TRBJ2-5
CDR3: CASSVDRQTQYF

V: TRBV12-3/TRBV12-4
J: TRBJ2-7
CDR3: CASSLGAGNYEQYF

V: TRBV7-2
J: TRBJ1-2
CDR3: CASSLASPGYTF

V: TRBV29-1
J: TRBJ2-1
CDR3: CSVEVVRNEQFF

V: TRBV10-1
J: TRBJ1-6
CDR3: CASSERQGSAPLHF

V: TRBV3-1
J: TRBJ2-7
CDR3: CASSHGGVEQYF

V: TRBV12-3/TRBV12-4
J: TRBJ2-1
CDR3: CASSLFWRGAGDEQFF

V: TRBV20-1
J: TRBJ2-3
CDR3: CSAPAWERKTDTQYF

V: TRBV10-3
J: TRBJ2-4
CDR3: CAISVAGGKNIQYF

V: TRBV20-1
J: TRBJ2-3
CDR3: CSATPGLAGGPFGTDTQYF

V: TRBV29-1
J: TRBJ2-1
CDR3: CSVALIASGGNEQFF

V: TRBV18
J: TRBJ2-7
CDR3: CASSPQGSRNEQYF

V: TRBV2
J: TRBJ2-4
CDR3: CASSGSESANIQYF

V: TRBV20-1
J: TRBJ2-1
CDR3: CSARGLAGEQFF

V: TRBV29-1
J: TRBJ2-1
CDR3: CSAWKRGPYNEQFF

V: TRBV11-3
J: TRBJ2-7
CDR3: CASSLDWTGGGNEQYF